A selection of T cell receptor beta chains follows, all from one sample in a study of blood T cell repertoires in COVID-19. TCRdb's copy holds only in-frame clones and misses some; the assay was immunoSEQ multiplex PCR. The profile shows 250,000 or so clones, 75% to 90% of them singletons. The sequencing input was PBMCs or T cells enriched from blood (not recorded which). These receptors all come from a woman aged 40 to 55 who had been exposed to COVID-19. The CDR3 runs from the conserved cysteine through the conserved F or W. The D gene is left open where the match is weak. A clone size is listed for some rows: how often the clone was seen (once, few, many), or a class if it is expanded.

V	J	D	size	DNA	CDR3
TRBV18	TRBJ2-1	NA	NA	TGTGCCAGCTCACTAACAGAGATCGGAGGGAGGACCTACAATGAGCAGTTCTTC	CASSLTEIGGRTYNEQFF
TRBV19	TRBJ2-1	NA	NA	TGTGCCAGTAGTATTTCCCACCTTAGCTCCTACAATGAGCAGTTCTTC	CASSISHLSSYNEQFF
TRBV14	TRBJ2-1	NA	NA	TGTGCCAGCAGCCAAGATAGAATATTGAATGAGCAGTTCTTC	CASSQDRILNEQFF
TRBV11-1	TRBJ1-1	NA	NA	TGTGCCAGCAGCTACAGGGAGAACACTGAAGCTTTCTTT	CASSYRENTEAFF
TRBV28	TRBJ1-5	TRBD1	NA	TGTGCCAGCAAACAGGGGGCGGGAGTTGGTGGGAAGCCCCAGCATTTT	CASKQGAGVGGKPQHF
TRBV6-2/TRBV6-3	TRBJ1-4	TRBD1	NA	TGTGCCAGCAGTCTTTACAGGGGGCGGAATAATGAAAAACTGTTTTTT	CASSLYRGRNNEKLFF
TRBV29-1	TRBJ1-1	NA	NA	TGCAGCGTTGGGCGGGTACAAGAAGCTTTCTTT	CSVGRVQEAFF
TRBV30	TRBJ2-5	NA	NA	TGTGCCTGGAGGCCAGGGGCCCAAGAGACCCAGTACTTC	CAWRPGAQETQYF
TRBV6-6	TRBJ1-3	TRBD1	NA	TGTGCCAGCAGTCGACAGGGCCAATTCACTTCTGGAAACACCATATATTTT	CASSRQGQFTSGNTIYF
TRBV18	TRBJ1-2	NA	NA	TGTGCCAGCTCACCACCGGAGTCACTCTTCTATGGCTACACCTTC	CASSPPESLFYGYTF
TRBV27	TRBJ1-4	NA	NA	TGTGCCAGCAGTTTCTCGAGCTTCATGCCGGGGGGGGCTGAAAAACTGTTTTTT	CASSFSSFMPGGAEKLFF
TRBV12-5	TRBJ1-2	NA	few	TGTGCTAGTGGTTTGGTAATGAGGTCCCCGTCTGATGGCTACACCTTC	CASGLVMRSPSDGYTF
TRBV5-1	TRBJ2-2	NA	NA	TGCGCCAGCAGCTTTGAGTTCACCGGGGAGCTGTTTTTT	CASSFEFTGELFF
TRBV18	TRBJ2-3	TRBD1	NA	TGTGCCAGCTCACCGGGACAGGGGGATTTAGATACGCAGTATTTT	CASSPGQGDLDTQYF
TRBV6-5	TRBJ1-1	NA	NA	TGTGCCAGCAGTTGGGCCAAGAACACTGAAGCTTTCTTT	CASSWAKNTEAFF
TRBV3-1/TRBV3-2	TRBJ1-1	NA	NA	TGTGCCAGCAGCCAGGTGGGGCTAGATGAAGCTTTCTTT	CASSQVGLDEAFF